What follows are 32 T cell receptor beta chains derived from one specimen sequenced in a study of blood T cell repertoires in COVID-19. Data came from immunoSEQ multiplex PCR; TCRdb stores just in-frame clones and leaves some out. This sample yields 75,000 to 100,000 clones, of which around four fifths are seen a single time; just under 10% belongs to the top ten. The sequenced material came from peripheral blood. The receptors shown here come from a woman aged 80 or over with acute or convalescent COVID-19.

Only one count was recorded for this clone. This chain uses TRBV28 with TRBJ1-2; no clear D gene. Germline V gives CDR1 MDHEN, CDR2 SYDVKM. Trimming left V 4 bases short and J 4 bases short, with 13 bases between. This CDR3 contains 14 residues. The CDR3 sequence: CASSSHGDGYGYTF. CDR3 bases: TGTGCCAGCAGTTCCCACGGGGATGGCTATGGCTACACCTTC.

V is TRBV6-5 and J is TRBJ1-6; 8 bases are a match to TRBD1. CDR1 is MNHEY, CDR2 SVGAGI, per germline. This CDR3 has 15 amino acids. V gave up 0 bases and J gave up 5 bases; unmatched junction bases: 0. This chain's CDR3 is CASSYSGQDNSPLHF. Written as DNA, the CDR3 is TGTGCCAGCAGTTACTCGGGACAGGATAATTCACCCCTCCACTTT.

The J gene is TRBJ2-1, the V gene TRBV30, with 9 bases that match TRBD2. This CDR3 has 16 residues. Germline CDR1 GTSNPN, CDR2 SVGIG (reference sequence). V lost 0 bases to trimming and J lost 7 bases; unmatched junction nucleotides: 10. Here the CDR3 DNA reads TGTGCCTGGAGTGTGGCCGTGGGACTAGCAGGGAATGAGCAGTTCTTC. This sequence encodes CAWSVAVGLAGNEQFF.

The V gene is TRBV30, the J gene TRBJ1-4; 7 nucleotides agree with TRBD1. Per the germline V gene, CDR1 is GTSNPN and CDR2 is SVGIG (reference sequence). With V trimmed by 6 bases and J by 2 bases, 6 bases remained unmatched. CDR3 length equals 14 residues. The CDR3, as DNA: TGTGCCTGTGGACAGGAGGTCACTAATGAAAAACTGTTTTTT. Translated, it gives CACGQEVTNEKLFF.

This clone was recorded at least ten times. The V call is TRBV4-3, the J call TRBJ2-2, with TRBD1 matching 9 bases. J was trimmed by 6 bases and V by 0 bases; bases with no gene match: 2. This CDR3 comprises 15 residues. The germline CDR1 and CDR2 sequences are LGHNA and YSLEER. CDR3 nucleotides: TGCGCCAGCAGCCAAGATTGGGACAGGGCCGGGGAGCTGTTTTTT. The encoded protein is CASSQDWDRAGELFF.

DNA for the CDR3: TGTGCCAGCAGCCCCCGACAGATCTATAATTCACCCCTCCACTTT. The encoded protein is CASSPRQIYNSPLHF. This chain connects TRBV28 to TRBJ1-6, with D possibly being TRBD1 (5 bases). Trimming shortened V by 6 bases and J by 3 bases, and 12 bases separated the two germline ends. Per the germline V gene, CDR1 is MDHEN and CDR2 is SYDVKM. The CDR3 is 15 amino acids.

The CDR3 coding sequence is TGTGCCAGCAGCGTAGCTGGAGCGGGGGGCCGGTTACCTGAGCAGTTCTTC. This codes for CASSVAGAGGRLPEQFF. The chain uses TRBV9 and TRBJ2-1, with 9 bases lining up with TRBD2. The J segment lost 9 bases and the V segment lost 0 bases, leaving 13 bases of the junction unmatched. CDR3 length: 17 residues. Germline V gene lookup returns CDR1 SGDLS and CDR2 YYNGEE.

A remark on this clone: The same CDR3 arises from other DNA sequences in this sample as well. V and J are TRBV7-2 and TRBJ2-2; TRBD1 matches at 9 bases. The CDR3 runs 15 residues. J gave up 4 bases and V 3 bases, and 3 bases lay outside the gene matches. Germline-derived CDR1 and CDR2 are SGHTA and FQGNSA. The CDR3 DNA is TGTGCCAGCAGCTTCACGACAGGGGGCACCGGGGAGCTGTTTTTT. Amino acids: CASSFTTGGTGELFF.

The rearrangement joins TRBV11-3 to TRBJ2-1; 9 bases match TRBD1. V was pared by 5 bases and J by 0 bases, with 2 bases of the junction left unmatched. Germline V gives CDR1 SGHNT, CDR2 YENEEA. The CDR3 is made up of 15 amino acids. The CDR3 DNA sequence: TGTGCCAGCAGCCTGACAGGGGGCTCCTACAATGAGCAGTTCTTC. Amino acids: CASSLTGGSYNEQFF. Drawing the rest from reference TRBV11-3 and TRBJ2-1, the complete variable domain is EAGVVQSPRYKIIEKKQPVAFWCNPISGHNTLYWYLQNLGQGPELLIRYENEEAVDDSQLPKDRFSAERLKGVDSTLKIQPAELGDSAVYLCASSLTGGSYNEQFFGPGTRLTVL.

This clone came up once. The chain has TRBV5-1 and TRBJ2-2; D is possibly TRBD1 (6 bases). Trimming removed 1 base from V and 1 base from J, with 11 bases in between. Germline lookup yields CDR1 SGHRS and CDR2 YFSETQ. The CDR3 has 16 residues. CDR3 region: CASSLFQGLNTGELFF. As DNA, the CDR3 is TGCGCCAGCAGCTTGTTCCAGGGGTTGAACACCGGGGAGCTGTTTTTT. The whole variable domain, filled in from reference TRBV5-1 and TRBJ2-2, reads KAGVTQTPRYLIKTRGQQVTLSCSPISGHRSVSWYQQTPGQGLQFLFEYFSETQRNKGNFPGRFSGRQFSNSRSEMNVSTLELGDSALYLCASSLFQGLNTGELFFGEGSRLTVL.

The chain has TRBV20-1 and TRBJ2-7, with D perhaps matching TRBD2 (6 bases). Trimming stripped 3 bases from V and 2 bases from J, with 11 bases between. The CDR3 has 13 amino acids. Germline loops: CDR1 DFQATT, CDR2 SNEGSKA (reference sequence). This CDR3 reads CSASAAGPYEQYF. In DNA form, the CDR3 reads TGCAGTGCTAGTGCGGCGGGGCCCTACGAGCAGTACTTC.

The CDR3 here is CASRDTAHGGAFF. In nucleotides, the CDR3 is TGTGCCAGTAGAGACACGGCCCACGGAGGGGCTTTCTTT. The rearrangement uses TRBV19 and TRBJ1-1; D is unresolved. This CDR3 region has 13 residues. Trimming shortened V by 6 bases and J by 11 bases, and 19 bases separated the two germline ends. Germline V gene lookup returns CDR1 LNHDA and CDR2 SQIVND (reference sequence).

The V and J genes are TRBV3-1 (or the pseudogene TRBV3-2) and TRBJ2-3, with 7 nucleotides matching TRBD1. Germline CDR1 LGHDT, CDR2 YNNKEL (reference sequence). J lost 3 bases, V lost 4 bases, and 7 bases had no gene match. CDR3 length: 15 residues. CDR3 bases: TGTGCCAGCAGCCCGCAGGGGGTTGGAACAGATACGCAGTATTTT. Translated, it gives CASSPQGVGTDTQYF.

This clone was counted at least ten times. The rearrangement joins TRBV15 to TRBJ1-1; D unresolved. Trimming removed 1 base from V and 3 bases from J, with 12 bases in between. The CDR3 is 15 residues long. CDR1 and CDR2 from the germline V gene are LNHNV and YYDKDF (reference sequence). The CDR3 protein is CATSRAPRSDTEAFF. The CDR3 bases are TGTGCCACCAGCAGAGCCCCGAGGTCAGACACTGAAGCTTTCTTT.

The chain employs TRBV7-8 and TRBJ1-2; D is unresolved. Trimming took off 1 base at V and 2 bases at J, with 8 bases between the two ends. In germline, CDR1 is SGHVS, CDR2 FQNEAQ. There are 14 residues in the CDR3. CDR3 residues: CASSLEAGNYGYTF. The CDR3 region has the DNA TGTGCCAGCAGCTTAGAGGCAGGAAACTATGGCTACACCTTC.

This clone was seen at least ten times. The chain recombines TRBV6-5 with TRBJ1-2, with unresolved D. The V end lost 0 bases, the J end lost 2 bases, and 7 bases lay between the germline ends. Looked up from germline, CDR1 is MNHEY and CDR2 is SVGAGI. This CDR3 is built from 14 residues. DNA of the CDR3: TGTGCCAGCAGTTACTCGGAGGGAAACTATGGCTACACCTTC. Protein: CASSYSEGNYGYTF.

The rearrangement uses TRBV20-1 and TRBJ1-3; D is uncertain. Between the trimmed V and J ends, which lost 7 bases and 6 bases, there was a span of 7 bases. The CDR3 covers 10 residues. Germline lookup yields CDR1 DFQATT and CDR2 SNEGSKA (reference sequence). In DNA form, the CDR3 reads TGCAGTGTCCAAGCAAACACCATATATTTT. This codes for CSVQANTIYF.

The chain uses TRBV16 and TRBJ2-7, with D possibly TRBD1 on 6 matching bases. V was cut by 5 bases and J by 0 bases, with 14 bases left in between. Germline V lookup: CDR1 KGHSY, CDR2 FQNENV. The CDR3 runs to 15 residues. As DNA, the CDR3 is TGTGCCAGCAGCGCGTTACAGGGAATCTCCTACGAGCAGTACTTC. Residues: CASSALQGISYEQYF.

This clone was seen a few times. V and J are TRBV5-4 and TRBJ1-2; the D gene is possibly TRBD1 (5 bases). The V and J ends lost 5 bases and 4 bases respectively, with 12 bases between them. Germline assignment: CDR1 SGHNT and CDR2 YYREEE (reference sequence). The CDR3 loop spans 13 amino acids. Written as DNA, the CDR3 is TGTGCCAGCAGGGATCAGGGTTTCTATGGCTACACCTTC. Translated: CASRDQGFYGYTF.

This chain uses TRBV30 with TRBJ1-1; 8 bases are shared with TRBD1. Germline values: CDR1 GTSNPN, CDR2 SVGIG (reference sequence). The ends lost 1 base at V and 5 bases at J; junction bases unmatched: 9. CDR3 length: 15 residues. CDR3 in DNA: TGTGCCTGGAGTGATTACCCAACAGGGGGAACTGAAGCTTTCTTT. This translates into CAWSDYPTGGTEAFF.

The chain carries TRBV6-2 or TRBV6-3 and TRBJ2-5; 8 bases are a match to TRBD2. Trimming took 4 bases from V and 1 from J; bases not matched to a gene: 2. The germline V gene has CDR1 MNHEY and CDR2 SVGEGT. The CDR3 has 14 residues. CDR3 residues: CASSSSGLQETQYF. The CDR3, as DNA: TGTGCCAGCAGTTCTAGCGGGCTCCAAGAGACCCAGTACTTC.

The CDR3 is CASSQLAGGPHEQFF. The DNA of the CDR3 is TGTGCCAGCAGCCAGCTAGCGGGAGGGCCCCATGAGCAGTTCTTC. The rearrangement uses TRBV14 and TRBJ2-1; 12 bases map to TRBD2. Germline V gene data show CDR1 as SGHDN and CDR2 as FVKESK. J was trimmed by 8 bases and V by 3 bases; bases with no gene match: 5. The CDR3 totals 15 residues.

V is TRBV5-6 and J is TRBJ2-7, with 8 bases that match TRBD2. Germline CDR1 is SGHDT and CDR2 is YYEEEE. The CDR3 loop spans 15 amino acids. Trimming at V came to 1 base and at J to 2 bases, leaving 5 bases not matched to a gene. Here the CDR3 DNA reads TGTGCCAGCAGCTTGTTCACTAGCGGAGCCTACGAGCAGTACTTC. It specifies CASSLFTSGAYEQYF.

The chain links TRBV27 to TRBJ1-4; D might be TRBD1 (5 bases). V was clipped by 1 base and J by 8 bases, with 11 bases between them. The CDR3 is 14 residues long. In germline, CDR1 is MNHEY, CDR2 SMNVEV (reference sequence). Written as DNA, the CDR3 is TGTGCCAGCAGTTTATGGGGGGTTGGGGAAAAACTGTTTTTT. It yields the protein CASSLWGVGEKLFF.

The V and J genes are TRBV12-5 and TRBJ1-1, with 7 bases that match TRBD1. The V gene's germline CDR1 is LGHNT and CDR2 FRNRAP. The length of the CDR3 is 16 residues. V lost 0 bases to trimming and J lost 5 bases; unmatched junction nucleotides: 9. The CDR3 sequence: CASGLVQGAGGTEAFF. CDR3 in DNA: TGTGCTAGTGGTTTGGTACAAGGAGCAGGGGGGACTGAAGCTTTCTTT.

The genes are TRBV10-3 and TRBJ2-7; D not resolved. Germline V lookup: CDR1 ENHRY, CDR2 SYGVKD. Deletions cut 7 bases from V and 1 base from J, with 14 bases between. The CDR3 runs to 14 residues. Here the CDR3 DNA reads TGTGCCATCATGGGCAATTCCAAGTCCTACGAGCAGTACTTC. It yields the protein CAIMGNSKSYEQYF.

This sequence joins TRBV7-9 and TRBJ1-2; D is uncertain. This CDR3 has 13 residues. Trimming pared 0 bases from V and 5 bases from J, leaving 7 bases between. Germline-derived CDR1 and CDR2 are SEHNR and FQNEAQ (reference sequence). This chain's CDR3 is CASSLAAAYGYTF. CDR3 DNA: TGTGCCAGCAGCTTAGCGGCAGCGTATGGCTACACCTTC.

The chain joins TRBV5-4 to TRBJ2-5, with 7 bases aligning to TRBD1. With 3 bases clipped from V and 4 bases from J, the junction kept 3 bases outside the gene matches. CDR1 and CDR2 (germline): SGHNT, YYREEE (reference sequence). The CDR3 length is 13 residues. The CDR3 sequence is CASSSTGVETQYF. The CDR3 region has the DNA TGTGCCAGCAGCTCTACAGGGGTAGAGACCCAGTACTTC. The complete variable domain, with remaining parts taken from reference TRBV5-4 and TRBJ2-5, reads ETGVTQSPTHLIKTRGQQVTLRCSSQSGHNTVSWYQQALGQGPQFIFQYYREEENGRGNFPPRFSGLQFPNYSSELNVNALELDDSALYLCASSSTGVETQYFGPGTRLLVL.

V usage is TRBV12-3 or TRBV12-4 and J usage is TRBJ2-7; D gene uncertain. V lost 4 bases to trimming and J lost 2 bases, with 6 bases between them. The CDR3 has 12 amino acids. The CDR3 DNA reads TGTGCCAGCAGTTCGCCTACCTACGAGCAGTACTTC. Protein: CASSSPTYEQYF.

The gene calls are TRBV2 and TRBJ1-5, with TRBD1 matching 9 bases. V dropped 3 bases and J dropped 6; count of bases not matched to a gene: 3. The V gene's germline CDR1 is SNHLY and CDR2 FYNNEI. The CDR3 length is 14 residues. The CDR3 nucleotides are TGTGCCAGCAGTGATGTGGACAGGGGTCAGCCCCAGCATTTT. It specifies CASSDVDRGQPQHF.

The V gene is TRBV7-2, the J gene TRBJ2-3; 9 bases line up with TRBD1. J gave up 4 bases and V 5 bases, and 4 bases lay outside the gene matches. From germline, CDR1 is SGHTA and CDR2 FQGNSA. This CDR3 region has 14 residues. CDR3 sequence reads: CASSAQGAPDTQYF. In nucleotides, the CDR3 is TGTGCCAGCAGCGCACAGGGGGCACCAGATACGCAGTATTTT.

V gene TRBV28 combines with J gene TRBJ2-3; TRBD2 matches 10 bases. Germline V CDR1 and CDR2: MDHEN, SYDVKM. V lost 2 bases to trimming and J lost 6 bases; unmatched junction nucleotides: 5. The CDR3 loop spans 15 amino acids. In DNA, the CDR3 is TGTGCCAGCAGTTTAGGGCTAGCGGGAGTCGATACGCAGTATTTT. As protein: CASSLGLAGVDTQYF.